This is a list of T cell receptor beta chains from one sample in a study of T cells in Graves' hyperthyroidism and ophthalmopathy. MiXCR, applied by TCRdb to the multiplex PCR reads, yields one record per CDR3 protein. The sample records some 500,000 distinct CDR3 sequences, roughly 25% being singletons. Sequenced sample: blood. The receptor set was obtained from a woman aged 30 to 39 with Graves' ophthalmopathy. Each CDR3 is given with its conserved first and last residue. Each record gives: V gene, clone size, D gene, J gene, CDR3 DNA, CDR3 protein. A D gene is named only where the DNA matches it firmly. Only part of the rows carry a size: once, few, many, or a class if the clone is expanded.

V gene: TRBV20-1
clone size: -
D gene: TRBD2
J gene: TRBJ2-5
CDR3 DNA: TGCAGTCGACCCGGGACTAGCGGGGAAGAGACCCAGTACTTC
CDR3 protein: CSRPGTSGEETQYF

V gene: TRBV11-2
clone size: once
D gene: -
J gene: TRBJ2-7
CDR3 DNA: TGTGCCAGCAGCTCCGGGGGAAGCGGGCTCGAGCAGTACTTC
CDR3 protein: CASSSGGSGLEQYF

V gene: TRBV5-1
clone size: -
D gene: -
J gene: TRBJ2-2
CDR3 DNA: TGCGCCAGCAGCCTTCCTCGAGCCGACGGGGAGCTGTTTTTT
CDR3 protein: CASSLPRADGELFF

V gene: TRBV9
clone size: -
D gene: TRBD2
J gene: TRBJ2-7
CDR3 DNA: TGTGCCAGCAGCGTAACCGGGGGGGTTAGCTCCTACGAGCAGTACTTC
CDR3 protein: CASSVTGGVSSYEQYF

V gene: TRBV27
clone size: -
D gene: TRBD1
J gene: TRBJ1-5
CDR3 DNA: TGTGCCAGCAGAGGACAGGTCGAACCCCAGCATTTT
CDR3 protein: CASRGQVEPQHF

V gene: TRBV3-1
clone size: few
D gene: TRBD2
J gene: TRBJ2-7
CDR3 DNA: TGTGCCAGCAGCCAGACCGCGGGACTAGTCTCCTACGAGCAGTACTTC
CDR3 protein: CASSQTAGLVSYEQYF

V gene: TRBV3-1
clone size: -
D gene: TRBD1
J gene: TRBJ1-3
CDR3 DNA: TGTGCCAGCAGCCAAGCCCTTGGGACAGAGAATGGAAACACCATATATTTT
CDR3 protein: CASSQALGTENGNTIYF

V gene: TRBV6-1
clone size: few
D gene: -
J gene: TRBJ1-3
CDR3 DNA: TGTGCCAGCACTAACGCTCCAGGGTACTCTGGAAACACCATATATTTT
CDR3 protein: CASTNAPGYSGNTIYF

V gene: TRBV6-4
clone size: once
D gene: -
J gene: TRBJ1-2
CDR3 DNA: TGTGCCAGCAACCAACGGACGGCGAACTATGGCTACACCTTC
CDR3 protein: CASNQRTANYGYTF

V gene: TRBV2
clone size: many
D gene: -
J gene: TRBJ1-1
CDR3 DNA: TGTGCCAGCAGGGAGCGGACCATGAACACTGAAGCTTTCTTT
CDR3 protein: CASRERTMNTEAFF

V gene: TRBV11-1
clone size: many
D gene: TRBD2
J gene: TRBJ2-2
CDR3 DNA: TGTGCCAGCAGCGGTCGACTAGCGGGGGCCCGGGGGGAGCTGTTTTTT
CDR3 protein: CASSGRLAGARGELFF

V gene: TRBV11-2
clone size: many
D gene: TRBD1
J gene: TRBJ1-2
CDR3 DNA: TGTGCCAGCAGTCCTAAAGACAGGGCAAATGGCTACACCTTC
CDR3 protein: CASSPKDRANGYTF

V gene: TRBV29-1
clone size: -
D gene: -
J gene: TRBJ1-1
CDR3 DNA: TGCAGCGCTGAACTTATGAACACTGAATCTTTCTTT
CDR3 protein: CSAELMNTESFF

V gene: TRBV27
clone size: many
D gene: -
J gene: TRBJ2-7
CDR3 DNA: TGTGCCAGCGGAGAAGACAGGCGCGAGCAGTACTTC
CDR3 protein: CASGEDRREQYF

V gene: TRBV20-1
clone size: many
D gene: -
J gene: TRBJ1-1
CDR3 DNA: TGCAGTGCTAGAGCAGCAGGGGCGTACACTGAAGCTTTCTTT
CDR3 protein: CSARAAGAYTEAFF

V gene: TRBV5-1
clone size: once
D gene: -
J gene: TRBJ2-2
CDR3 DNA: TGCGCCAGCAGCTTGAGTCCCGGGACACAAACCGGGGAGCTGTTTTTT
CDR3 protein: CASSLSPGTQTGELFF

V gene: TRBV18
clone size: many
D gene: TRBD1
J gene: TRBJ2-7
CDR3 DNA: TGTGCCAGCTCACCGGTACAGGGGGCCTACGAGCAGTACTTC
CDR3 protein: CASSPVQGAYEQYF

V gene: TRBV30
clone size: many
D gene: -
J gene: TRBJ1-1
CDR3 DNA: TGTGCCTGGAGGGCGCGGGGGGCTACTGAAGCTTTCTTT
CDR3 protein: CAWRARGATEAFF

V gene: TRBV12-3/TRBV12-4
clone size: many
D gene: TRBD1
J gene: TRBJ1-2
CDR3 DNA: TGTGCCAGCAGTTTATGGGACAGAACCTATGGCTACACCTTC
CDR3 protein: CASSLWDRTYGYTF

V gene: TRBV7-8
clone size: many
D gene: -
J gene: TRBJ1-3
CDR3 DNA: TGTGCCAGCAGCTTAGAGTTCCACACCATATATTTT
CDR3 protein: CASSLEFHTIYF

V gene: TRBV9
clone size: many
D gene: -
J gene: TRBJ1-1
CDR3 DNA: TGTGCCAGCAGCATGACCGGGTTCGACACTGAAGCTTTCTTT
CDR3 protein: CASSMTGFDTEAFF

V gene: TRBV15
clone size: many
D gene: -
J gene: TRBJ1-1
CDR3 DNA: TGTGCCACCAGCAGAGATGGGGCCTGGGGAGCTTTCTTT
CDR3 protein: CATSRDGAWGAFF

V gene: TRBV27
clone size: many
D gene: -
J gene: TRBJ2-7
CDR3 DNA: TGTGCCAGCAGTTTGCTGGACAGACTCTACGAGCAGTACTTC
CDR3 protein: CASSLLDRLYEQYF

V gene: TRBV7-2
clone size: many
D gene: -
J gene: TRBJ2-5
CDR3 DNA: TGTGCCAGCAGCTTACAGTACCAAGAGACCCAGTACTTC
CDR3 protein: CASSLQYQETQYF

V gene: TRBV29-1
clone size: -
D gene: -
J gene: TRBJ1-2
CDR3 DNA: TGCAGCGCTCGGATCCAGGGAGATCTTAACTATGGCTACACCTTC
CDR3 protein: CSARIQGDLNYGYTF

V gene: TRBV7-8
clone size: -
D gene: TRBD1
J gene: TRBJ2-5
CDR3 DNA: TGTGCCAGCAGCTACCCCGGGACAGCAGAGACCCAGTACTTC
CDR3 protein: CASSYPGTAETQYF

V gene: TRBV25-1
clone size: -
D gene: TRBD2
J gene: TRBJ2-7
CDR3 DNA: TGTGCCAGCGGGAGGGATCTTACTTCTTACGAGCAGTACTTC
CDR3 protein: CASGRDLTSYEQYF

V gene: TRBV18
clone size: few
D gene: TRBD1
J gene: TRBJ2-7
CDR3 DNA: TGTGCCAGCTCACCACAGGCGACAGGGGGTGAGGAGCAGTACTTC
CDR3 protein: CASSPQATGGEEQYF

V gene: TRBV28
clone size: many
D gene: TRBD1
J gene: TRBJ1-2
CDR3 DNA: TGTGCCAGCACCTACGACAGGGCCTATGGCTACACCTTC
CDR3 protein: CASTYDRAYGYTF

V gene: TRBV20-1
clone size: -
D gene: -
J gene: TRBJ2-7
CDR3 DNA: TGCAGTGCTAATGACGGTCCCTCCTACGAGCAGTACTTC
CDR3 protein: CSANDGPSYEQYF

V gene: TRBV4-1
clone size: many
D gene: TRBD1
J gene: TRBJ1-1
CDR3 DNA: TGCGCCAGCAGCCAAACGACAGGGTACACTGAAGCTTTCTTT
CDR3 protein: CASSQTTGYTEAFF

V gene: TRBV11-2
clone size: -
D gene: TRBD1
J gene: TRBJ2-7
CDR3 DNA: TGTGCCAGCAGCTTAACAGGGGTGGGTGAGCAGTACTTC
CDR3 protein: CASSLTGVGEQYF

V gene: TRBV3-1
clone size: -
D gene: -
J gene: TRBJ1-1
CDR3 DNA: TGTGCCAGCAGCCACGCTAGAGGGACAACTGAAGCTTTCTTT
CDR3 protein: CASSHARGTTEAFF

V gene: TRBV27
clone size: -
D gene: TRBD2
J gene: TRBJ2-7
CDR3 DNA: TGTGCCAGCAGTTCAAAGATGAGGGGGGGACTAGTCTACGAGCAGTACTTC
CDR3 protein: CASSSKMRGGLVYEQYF

V gene: TRBV28
clone size: -
D gene: -
J gene: TRBJ1-5
CDR3 DNA: TGTGCCAGCGGGGGGGGAATAGCAGGAGGGCCCCAGCATTTT
CDR3 protein: CASGGGIAGGPQHF

V gene: TRBV4-1
clone size: -
D gene: -
J gene: TRBJ1-5
CDR3 DNA: TGCGCCAGCAGCCAAGGTGGGGGCTGGAGCAATCAGCCCCAGCATTTT
CDR3 protein: CASSQGGGWSNQPQHF

V gene: TRBV7-2
clone size: many
D gene: TRBD1
J gene: TRBJ1-2
CDR3 DNA: TGTGCCAGCAGCTTAGCCAGGACAGGGGTTAAAGGCTACACCTTC
CDR3 protein: CASSLARTGVKGYTF

V gene: TRBV7-2
clone size: -
D gene: -
J gene: TRBJ2-7
CDR3 DNA: TGTGCCAGCAGCTTAGTCCCGGGGGCGGGGGAGCAGTACTTC
CDR3 protein: CASSLVPGAGEQYF

V gene: TRBV6-1
clone size: many
D gene: -
J gene: TRBJ1-2
CDR3 DNA: TGTGCCAGCAGTGGACAGGTGTCGGGCTACACCTTC
CDR3 protein: CASSGQVSGYTF

V gene: TRBV18
clone size: many
D gene: TRBD1
J gene: TRBJ1-2
CDR3 DNA: TGTGCCAGCTCACCGCTTGGACAGGGGGCGTTGGTTGGCTACACCTTC
CDR3 protein: CASSPLGQGALVGYTF

V gene: TRBV27
clone size: many
D gene: -
J gene: TRBJ1-1
CDR3 DNA: TGTGCCAGCAGTTTATCCTTCAGGGCCGAAGCTTTCTTT
CDR3 protein: CASSLSFRAEAFF

V gene: TRBV7-8
clone size: many
D gene: -
J gene: TRBJ1-2
CDR3 DNA: TGTGCCAGCAGCTGGCTTGACACCTATGGCTACACCTTC
CDR3 protein: CASSWLDTYGYTF

V gene: TRBV2
clone size: many
D gene: -
J gene: TRBJ1-2
CDR3 DNA: TGTGCCAGCAGTGTCGGACAGTCGAACTATGGCTACACCTTC
CDR3 protein: CASSVGQSNYGYTF

V gene: TRBV5-1
clone size: -
D gene: TRBD1
J gene: TRBJ2-6
CDR3 DNA: TGCGCCAGCAGCTTGGGGGACAGGGGGCCCGATCGCTCTGGGGCCAACGTCCTGACTTTC
CDR3 protein: CASSLGDRGPDRSGANVLTF

V gene: TRBV3-1
clone size: many
D gene: -
J gene: TRBJ1-1
CDR3 DNA: TGTGCCAGCAGCCGGGACGCAAACACTGAAGCTTTCTTT
CDR3 protein: CASSRDANTEAFF